The following is a TCR beta chain sequence with its context. Its specificity is not known. This CDR3 has 14 residues. Trimming took 7 bases from V and 2 from J, leaving 14 bases between them. Germline V gene data show CDR1 as MGHDK and CDR2 as SYGVNS. The sample comes from a study of CD8+CD57+ T cells in acquired aplastic anemia. Across the study: Sorted CD4+ and CD8+ cell DNA averaged roughly 3.2 ug.

An expansion of CD8+CD57+ cells by flow cytometry had been shown in patients chosen for sequencing. Patients were treatment-naive when blood was sampled. Study observations and caveats: The study identified roughly 29 CD8+ CDR3 sequences shared by patients and controls. Controls did not differ significantly from patients in CD8+ Simpson's diversity.

For CDR3 and TCR beta VDJ profiling, genomic DNA was the template used. TCRdb re-called the reads through MiXCR, storing one row per CDR3 protein. The data show 100,000 to 150,000 distinct CDR3 sequences, with almost 40% seen just once and roughly 3% held by the top ten. Sequencing was carried out using sorted CD4+, CD8+, or CD8+CD57+ T cells (not recorded which) from PBMCs. The rearrangement links TRBV25-1 to TRBJ1-2; D uncertain. The receptor was derived from a human donor with aplastic anemia. The CDR3 DNA sequence: TGTGCCAGCACCTCCTCCGGGAGGAACTATGGCTACACCTTC. As protein: CASTSSGRNYGYTF.